This T cell receptor (beta chain) was captured in a study of shared clonotypes between healthy human individuals. Notes on the study in general: The study found lower generation probabilities in non-shared clonotypes than in those shared by all four donors.

On this clone: The antigen is unknown.

Sequenced by immunoSEQ multiplex PCR; TCRdb stores in-frame clones only, minus some. The table has roughly 1,100,000 clones, about three quarters seen once; the top ten hold 1.4% to 1.5%. Sequenced: memory CD4+ T cells sorted from blood. Subset meaning: CD45RA-negative fraction. The receptor's source is a man aged 18 to 30 in good health.

For the CDR3, the DNA is TGTGCCAGCAGCCCCCTGAGCACAGATACGCAGTATTTT. Translation gives CASSPLSTDTQYF. The chain joins TRBV6-5 to TRBJ2-3, with D unclear. The CDR3 is 13 amino acids. CDR1 and CDR2 from the germline V gene are MNHEY and SVGAGI. The germline V and J ends were trimmed by 6 bases and 0 bases, with 7 bases remaining between them.